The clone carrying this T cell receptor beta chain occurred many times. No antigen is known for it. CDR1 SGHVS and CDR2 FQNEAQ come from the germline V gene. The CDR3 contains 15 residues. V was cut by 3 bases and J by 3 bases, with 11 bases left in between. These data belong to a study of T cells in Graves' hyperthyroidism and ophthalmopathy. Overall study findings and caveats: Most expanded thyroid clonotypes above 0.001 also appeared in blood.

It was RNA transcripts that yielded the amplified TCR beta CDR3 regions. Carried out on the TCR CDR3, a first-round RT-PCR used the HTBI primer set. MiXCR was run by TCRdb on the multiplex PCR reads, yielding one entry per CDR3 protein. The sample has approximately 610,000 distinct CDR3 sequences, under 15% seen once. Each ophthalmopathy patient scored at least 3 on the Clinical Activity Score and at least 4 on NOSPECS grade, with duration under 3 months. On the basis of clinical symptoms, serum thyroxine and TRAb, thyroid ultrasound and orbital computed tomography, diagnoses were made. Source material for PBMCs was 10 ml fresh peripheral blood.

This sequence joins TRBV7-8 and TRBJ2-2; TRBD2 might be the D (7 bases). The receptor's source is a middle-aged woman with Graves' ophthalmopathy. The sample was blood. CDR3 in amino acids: CASSFRGADTGELFF. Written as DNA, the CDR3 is TGTGCCAGCAGCTTCCGGGGGGCGGACACCGGGGAGCTGTTTTTT.